This TCR beta chain was profiled in a study of low-dose radiotherapy and immunotherapy resistance in tumors. Regarding time point: before trial treatment. This clonotype was picked up many times. Germline assignment: CDR1 LGHDT and CDR2 YNNKEL (reference sequence). Trimming took 0 bases from V and 3 from J, leaving 16 bases between them. CDR3 length: 17 residues. With TRAV- and TRBV-specific primers, first-strand cDNA was made, covering the alpha and beta chains. With a constant-region primer and a V-primer adapter, TCRs were subjected to 20 to 25 PCR cycles of amplification. TCRdb ran MiXCR on the reads and lists one entry per CDR3 protein. The sample contains approximately 89,000 distinct CDR3 sequences, approximately 20% of which appear only once.

The V and J genes are TRBV3-1 and TRBJ2-3, with TRBD2 as a possible D gene (5 bases). The receptor comes from a male donor with prostate cancer. The source material was PBMCs, sampled before treatment. CDR3 amino acids: CASSQEPGLQLTDTQYF. The CDR3 coding sequence is TGTGCCAGCAGCCAAGAACCCGGACTCCAACTTACAGATACGCAGTATTTT.